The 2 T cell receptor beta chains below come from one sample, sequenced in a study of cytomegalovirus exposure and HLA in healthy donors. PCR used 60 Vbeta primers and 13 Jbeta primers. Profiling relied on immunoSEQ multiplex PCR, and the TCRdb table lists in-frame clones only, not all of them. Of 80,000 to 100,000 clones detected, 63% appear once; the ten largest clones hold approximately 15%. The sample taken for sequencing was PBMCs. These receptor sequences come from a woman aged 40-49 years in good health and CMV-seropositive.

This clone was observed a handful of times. The CDR3 loop is CASSLDQVASGNTIYF. The CDR3 DNA follows: TGCGCCAGCAGCTTGGATCAGGTGGCCTCAGGAAACACCATATATTTT. The J gene is TRBJ1-3, the V gene TRBV5-1; D not certain. The germline V and J ends were trimmed by 0 bases and 4 bases, with 14 bases remaining between them. Looked up from germline, CDR1 is SGHRS and CDR2 is YFSETQ. The CDR3 is 16 amino acids.

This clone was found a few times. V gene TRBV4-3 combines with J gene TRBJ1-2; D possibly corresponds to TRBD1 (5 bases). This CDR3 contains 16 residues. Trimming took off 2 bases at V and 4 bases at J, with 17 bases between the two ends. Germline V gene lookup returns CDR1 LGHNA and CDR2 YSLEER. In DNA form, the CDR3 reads TGCGCCAGCAGCCAATTATTCCAGGGCCCTCTCTATGGCTACACCTTC. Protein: CASSQLFQGPLYGYTF.